One T cell receptor (beta chain) is described in this entry. Its antigen is not yet known. Per-base quality was not reported, and no clone a single base away is much larger than it. In total, roughly 710 healthy bone marrow donors made up the cohort. At the time of sampling, every cohort member was nominally healthy, though immune exposures that went unrecorded were likely present. The donor was CMV seropositive and belonged to the group of 250 to 300 seropositive cohort members. Each donor provided a peripheral blood sample, and peripheral blood mononuclear cells were used for TCR beta sequencing. Genomic DNA was extracted from the blood cell samples with the Qiagen DNeasy Blood Extraction Kit. This sample was taken from a study of cytomegalovirus exposure and HLA in healthy donors (dated by TCRdb to about 2017). Study-level background: An earlier analysis of more than 550 of the donors reported about 260 Gb of sequence data and roughly 120 million unique TCR beta sequences obtained from about 179 million T cells. An early release covering some 640 HLA-typed donors comprised approximately 290 gigabases of sequencing data and 85 million or so unique TCR sequences. Among the roughly 400 genotyped donors, around 79% belonged to the genetic ancestry cluster associated with self-reported Caucasian donors. The study aimed to test whether cataloging public T cell receptors could reveal signatures of past pathogen exposure. The study profiled the T cell repertoires of hundreds of subjects by immunosequencing and related them to cytomegalovirus serostatus. A separate validation cohort of 100 to 150 different subjects was used in addition to the roughly 620-subject first cohort. To predict cytomegalovirus infection status, the study brought together high-throughput TCR immunosequencing, statistical association of individual TCRs with disease status, and machine learning. A later analysis re-examined previously published TCR beta repertoires from around 670 donors and added high-resolution HLA genotyping to investigate patterns of TCR occurrence. Rather than using new phenotypic data, the later analysis identified candidate immune exposures from TCR beta sequences and from how often those sequences occurred across donors. To decide whether each TCR beta V gene segment behaved as functional or pseudogenic, an earlier analysis of some 540 of the donors relied on high-throughput TCR beta sequencing. Donor age, sex, ethnicity and CMV serostatus were collected together with the repertoire data. A later genetic analysis took genome-wide SNP genotypes for about 65% of the roughly 670 donors and used that subset as a discovery cohort. All discovery cohort repertoires had been generated using a single sequencing platform. Class I and class II HLA loci were covered by the typing at four-digit resolution. Typing coverage differed by locus: A, B, C, DRB1 and DQB1 were typed in about 620-640 donors, DQA1 in about 500, DPA1 in over 600, and DPB1 in approximately 450. Four to six DR-DQ haplotypes were handled as single units for association and clustering, since linkage in the cohort was strong. Among 398 genotyped donors of the cohort, an average of around 240,000 unique TCR beta nucleotide sequences was sequenced per donor, of which roughly 18% were non-productive.

Libraries were prepared through the immunoSEQ multiplex PCR assay. For the multiplex PCR, a mixture combining 60 forward primers for TCR Vbeta segments and 13 reverse primers for TCR Jbeta segments was used. A multiplex PCR assay on genomic DNA amplified the CDR3 region of rearranged TCR beta genes. The amplified TCR beta libraries were sequenced on the Illumina HiSeq System as 87-base-pair reads. On the authors' methods: Across the 670 or so repertoires, a later analysis counted 78 million or so unique TCR beta chains, 8.5 million to 12 million of which were shared by at least two donors. A nearest-neighbor algorithm error-corrected the raw reads and collapsed the reads into unique sequences, merging closely related sequences to remove PCR and sequencing errors. To assign V, D and J gene segments, CDR3 sequences were aligned to IMGT reference sequences. Each retained sequence needed at least a six-nucleotide match to both a V gene segment and a J gene segment. A rearrangement was called productive if the CDR3 had no stop codons and remained in frame with V and J, and every other rearrangement was called non-productive. CDR3 was defined according to IMGT convention as the region running from the second conserved V-encoded cysteine to the conserved J-encoded phenylalanine. Sequences without an unambiguous match to a single V gene segment were excluded from the earlier analysis of about 640 of the donors. In an earlier analysis of approximately 550 of the donors, V segments were called functional above 56.7% productive rearrangements and were called segregating when the between-donor standard deviation exceeded 5%. A statistical classification framework was built for diagnosing cytomegalovirus status from the catalog of TCR beta chain sequences. In a later analysis, V and J genes were assigned by comparing TCR nucleotide sequences against IMGT/GENE-DB human TR gene sequences. The TCRdist pipeline was used in a later analysis to assign CDR3 sequences and most-parsimonious VDJ recombination scenarios. In a later analysis, every TCR beta chain was defined by the combination of its CDR3 amino acid sequence and its V-gene family, and reads without a unique V-gene family were dropped. To address suspected cross-contamination and a sequencing artifact, a later analysis removed roughly 640 highly shared, low-generation-probability nucleotide sequences. For each public chain, a later analysis derived a clonal expansion index from normalized ranks of inferred template counts within each repertoire. In a later analysis, generation probabilities were computed with a VDJ recombination model fitted to out-of-frame rearrangements, and the resulting probabilities were checked against IGoR. Hypergeometric tests were used in a later analysis to score TCR-TCR, TCR-HLA and TCR-CMV co-occurrence, with a repertoire-size bias correction applied to the TCR pairs. False discovery rates were estimated in a later analysis by permuting HLA or CMV assignments 20 times. In a later analysis, co-occurring TCRs were grouped using DBSCAN, and TCRdist sequence similarity was added for clustering within HLA-allele-positive subsets. Repertoires with fewer than 30,000 or more than 120,000 public chains, plus five repertoires with anomalous nucleotide sharing, were excluded from co-occurrence clustering. The table comes from immuneACCESS by way of TCRdb, which keeps in-frame sequences with V and J called. Part of the clones is missing from these tables; in studies checked, under half for an unresolved V gene and the rest for unknown reasons. That table is the source of V, J and clone size, and D and trimming were worked out from the DNA. A total of around 180,000 clones appear in this sample, 70% to 85% of them only once. The ten biggest clones cover more than 0.95% of the sample.

General conclusions and limits of the study: A cluster of highly shared sequence variants was judged likely to be a technical artifact of the sequencing pipeline. A further reported finding was that TCR beta sequences accurately predicted the HLA-A and HLA-B alleles for most subjects in the first cohort. HLA typing was unavailable for some donors at each locus, so association tests used only the typed subset. Across donors, most TCR sequences were observed very rarely, whereas some public TCRs were present in many individuals. According to a later genetic analysis, donors in an Asian-associated ancestry cluster had fewer N-insertions in productive TCRs than the approximately 710-donor mean. A later analysis found that most CMV-associated TCR beta chains appeared HLA-restricted, with HLA associations seemingly driven largely by CMV exposure. Three of the identified cytomegalovirus-associated TCR beta chains were confirmed in vitro to be specific for cytomegalovirus antigens. In both the original and validation cohorts, the classifier was reported to diagnose cytomegalovirus status with high specificity and sensitivity. The authors suggested that the approach could potentially be extended to other disease states and immunological phenotypes. An earlier analysis of approximately 500 of the donors showed that most TCR beta V segments appeared in productive rearrangements either about 87% or about 30% of the time, which broadly matched IMGT annotations. Because counts were too low, seventeen rarely observed V segments, including chromosome 9 orphons, were excluded from the earlier analysis of some 540 of the donors. Specific HLA alleles were associated with more than 15,000 TCR beta sequences at a false discovery rate of 0.05 in a later analysis. In a later analysis, HLA-associated TCR beta chains showed more clonal expansion and lower generation probabilities than non-associated chains that were equally common. This cohort had only TCR beta chains sequenced, and the lack of alpha or paired-chain data limited which features could be detected. Roughly uniform sequencing depth across donors was assumed in presence/absence analyses, although this assumption may not hold. Linkage disequilibrium might explain the correlated functional status among segregating V segments, but an unknown experimental factor could not be ruled out. According to a later analysis, parvovirus B19, influenza, CMV and Epstein-Barr virus appeared linked to several top co-occurrence clusters. Assigning TCR associations to individual alleles was difficult when HLA alleles, especially DR and DQ, strongly co-occurred. According to a later analysis, TCR association rates differed among HLA loci, with DRB1 alleles showing the most associated TCRs and HLA-C alleles showing the fewest. Some IMGT-functional V segments, including TRBV6-2 and TRBV6-3, could not be told apart with the 87-base-pair reads, so those segments were excluded. The study gave a list of roughly 150 TCR beta chains associated with cytomegalovirus. For the cohort, immune exposure information was limited to CMV serostatus. V-gene and J-gene trimming of TCR beta chains was associated with a missense DCLRE1C variant in a later genetic analysis, and the association was replicated in an independent cohort.

Cut back by 8 bases and 4 bases, the V and J ends lie 15 bases apart. CDR1 and CDR2, per the germline V gene (reference sequence), are LNHDA and SQIVND. The CDR3 measures 13 amino acids from cysteine to phenylalanine. Only CDR3 DNA remains: 39 bases, in frame from the first base. The clonotype was recovered from a girl aged 2 to 9 in good health and CMV-seropositive. The chain employs TRBV19 and TRBJ2-7, with a weak D call of TRBD1 (6 bases match). Sequenced input: PBMCs. The CDR3 region reads CASLQGYCYEQYF. Here is the DNA: TGTGCCAGTTTACAGGGCTATTGTTACGAGCAGTACTTC.